This T cell receptor beta chain was documented in a study of cytomegalovirus exposure and HLA in healthy donors. Remarks on this clone: Its specificity is unknown.

Study-wide results and limits: When analyzed later, a missense DCLRE1C variant was found to be linked to TCR beta V- and J-gene trimming. Researchers catalogued about 150 TCR beta chains as cytomegalovirus-associated.

A multiplex PCR was run with 60 Vbeta primers and 13 Jbeta primers. The table came from immunoSEQ multiplex PCR; TCRdb's copy has only in-frame clones and leaves some out. Of under 150,000 clones listed, more than 70% were seen once; the top ten hold less than 1.1%. The material sequenced was PBMCs. This TCR was recovered from a male donor in good health and CMV-seronegative.

The CDR3 sequence is CASSIAGFSGNTIYF. CDR3 bases: TGTGCCAGTAGTATAGCAGGCTTCTCTGGAAACACCATATATTTT. V gene TRBV19 combines with J gene TRBJ1-3; D uncertain. The V gene lost 1 base and the J gene lost 0 bases, with 7 bases spanning the gap. The CDR3 length is 15 residues. Germline V gene sequence: CDR1 LNHDA, CDR2 SQIVND (reference sequence).